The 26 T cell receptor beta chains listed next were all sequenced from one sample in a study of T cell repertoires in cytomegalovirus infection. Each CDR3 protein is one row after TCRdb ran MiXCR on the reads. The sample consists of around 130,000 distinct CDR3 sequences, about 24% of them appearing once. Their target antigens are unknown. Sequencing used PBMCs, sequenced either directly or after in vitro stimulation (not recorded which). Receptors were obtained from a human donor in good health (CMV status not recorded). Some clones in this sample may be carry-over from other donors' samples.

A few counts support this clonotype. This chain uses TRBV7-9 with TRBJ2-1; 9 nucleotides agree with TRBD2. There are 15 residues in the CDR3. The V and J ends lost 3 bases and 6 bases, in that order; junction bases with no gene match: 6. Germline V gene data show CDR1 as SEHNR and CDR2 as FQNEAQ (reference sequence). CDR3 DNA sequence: TGTGCCAGCAGCTTGCTAGCGGGGACAAGCAATGAGCAGTTCTTC. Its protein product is CASSLLAGTSNEQFF. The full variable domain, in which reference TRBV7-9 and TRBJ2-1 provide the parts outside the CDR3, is DTGVSQNPRHKITKRGQNVTFRCDPISEHNRLYWYRQTLGQGPEFLTYFQNEAQLEKSRLLSDRFSAERPKGSFSTLEIQRTEQGDSAMYLCASSLLAGTSNEQFFGPGTRLTVL.

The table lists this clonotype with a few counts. The CDR3 nucleotides are TGCGCCAGCAGCAACGCGGCCCGGATGGATGAAAAACTGTTTTTT. Translation gives CASSNAARMDEKLFF. The V and J genes are TRBV4-3 and TRBJ1-4; D is unresolved. CDR1 LGHNA and CDR2 YSLEER come from the germline V gene. This CDR3 has 15 residues. Trimming removed 5 bases from V and 6 bases from J, with 16 bases in between.

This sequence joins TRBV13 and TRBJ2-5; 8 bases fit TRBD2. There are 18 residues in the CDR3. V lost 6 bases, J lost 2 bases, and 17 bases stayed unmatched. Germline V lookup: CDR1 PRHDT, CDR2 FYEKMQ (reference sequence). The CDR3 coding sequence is TGTGCCAGCAGAAGCAAAAGGGGCAGCGGGAGCGCACAAGAGACCCAGTACTTC. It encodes CASRSKRGSGSAQETQYF.

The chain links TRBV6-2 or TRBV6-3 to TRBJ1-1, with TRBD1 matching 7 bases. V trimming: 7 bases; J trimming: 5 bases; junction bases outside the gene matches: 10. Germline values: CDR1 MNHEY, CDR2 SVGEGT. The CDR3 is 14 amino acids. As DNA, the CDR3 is TGTGCCAGCAAGACGACAGGGCGAATGACTGAAGCTTTCTTT. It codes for CASKTTGRMTEAFF.

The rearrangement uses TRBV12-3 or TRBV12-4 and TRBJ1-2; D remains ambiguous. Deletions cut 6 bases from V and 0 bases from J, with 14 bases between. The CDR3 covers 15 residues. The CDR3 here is CASSGYSVANYGYTF. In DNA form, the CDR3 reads TGTGCCAGCAGCGGTTACAGCGTCGCTAACTATGGCTACACCTTC.

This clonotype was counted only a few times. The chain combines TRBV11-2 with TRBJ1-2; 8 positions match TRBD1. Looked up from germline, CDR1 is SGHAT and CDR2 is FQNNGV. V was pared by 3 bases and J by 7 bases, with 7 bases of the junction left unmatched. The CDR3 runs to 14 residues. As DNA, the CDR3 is TGTGCCAGCAGCTTGGACCACGGGACAGGTGGCTACACCTTC. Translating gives CASSLDHGTGGYTF.

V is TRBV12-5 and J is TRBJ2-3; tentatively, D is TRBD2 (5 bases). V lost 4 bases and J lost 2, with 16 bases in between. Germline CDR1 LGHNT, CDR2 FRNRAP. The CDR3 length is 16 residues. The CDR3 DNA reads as TGTGCTAGTGGTTCGGGGAACCTTCGTTACACAGATACGCAGTATTTT. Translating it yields CASGSGNLRYTDTQYF. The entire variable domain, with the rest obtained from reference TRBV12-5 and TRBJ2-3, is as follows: DARVTQTPRHKVTEMGQEVTMRCQPILGHNTVFWYRQTMMQGLELLAYFRNRAPLDDSGMPKDRFSAEMPDATLATLKIQPSEPRDSAVYFCASGSGNLRYTDTQYFGPGTRLTVL.

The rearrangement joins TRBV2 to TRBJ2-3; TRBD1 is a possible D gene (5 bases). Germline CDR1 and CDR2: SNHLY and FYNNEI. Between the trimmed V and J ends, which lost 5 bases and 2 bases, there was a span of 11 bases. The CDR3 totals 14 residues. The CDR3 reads CASSWQGPTDTQYF. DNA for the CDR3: TGTGCCAGCAGTTGGCAGGGCCCCACAGATACGCAGTATTTT.

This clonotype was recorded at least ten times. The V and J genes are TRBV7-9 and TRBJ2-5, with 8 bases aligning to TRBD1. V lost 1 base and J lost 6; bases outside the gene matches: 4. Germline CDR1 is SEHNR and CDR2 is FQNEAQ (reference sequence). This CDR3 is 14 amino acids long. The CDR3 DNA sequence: TGTGCCAGCAGCTTAGGACAGGGGATGAAGACCCAGTACTTC. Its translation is CASSLGQGMKTQYF.

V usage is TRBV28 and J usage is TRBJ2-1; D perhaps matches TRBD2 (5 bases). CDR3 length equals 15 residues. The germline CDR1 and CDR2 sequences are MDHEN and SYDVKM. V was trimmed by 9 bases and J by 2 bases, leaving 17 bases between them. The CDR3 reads CASESGGVAYNEQFF. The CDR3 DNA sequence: TGTGCCAGTGAGAGCGGTGGTGTGGCCTACAATGAGCAGTTCTTC.

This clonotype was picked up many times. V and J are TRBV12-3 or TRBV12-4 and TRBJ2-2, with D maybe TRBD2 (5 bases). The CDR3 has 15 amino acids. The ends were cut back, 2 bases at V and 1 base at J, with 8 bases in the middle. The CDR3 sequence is CASSLRAVNTGELFF. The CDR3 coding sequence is TGTGCCAGCAGTTTACGAGCGGTGAACACCGGGGAGCTGTTTTTT.

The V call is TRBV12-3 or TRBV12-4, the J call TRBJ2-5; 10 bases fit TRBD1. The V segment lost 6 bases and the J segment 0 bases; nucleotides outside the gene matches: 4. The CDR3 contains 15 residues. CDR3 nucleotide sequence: TGTGCCAGCAGAACCGGGACAGGGGACCAAGAGACCCAGTACTTC. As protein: CASRTGTGDQETQYF.

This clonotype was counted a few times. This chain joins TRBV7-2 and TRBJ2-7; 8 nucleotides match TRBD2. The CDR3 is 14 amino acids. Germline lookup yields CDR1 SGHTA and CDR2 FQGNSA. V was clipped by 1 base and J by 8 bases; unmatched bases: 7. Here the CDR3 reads CASSLGFSGNQQYF. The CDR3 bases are TGTGCCAGCAGCTTAGGTTTTAGCGGGAACCAGCAGTACTTC.

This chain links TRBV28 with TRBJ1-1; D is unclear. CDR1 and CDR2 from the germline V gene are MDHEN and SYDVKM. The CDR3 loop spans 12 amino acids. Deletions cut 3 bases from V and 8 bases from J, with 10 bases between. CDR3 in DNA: TGTGCCAGCAGTTTGGGTCGGCAGGAAGCTTTCTTT. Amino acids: CASSLGRQEAFF.

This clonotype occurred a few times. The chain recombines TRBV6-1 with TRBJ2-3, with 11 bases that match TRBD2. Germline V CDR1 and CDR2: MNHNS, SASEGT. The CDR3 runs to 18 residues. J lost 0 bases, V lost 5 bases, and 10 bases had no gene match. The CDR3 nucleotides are TGTGCCAGCAGTAGACCGGGACTAGCGGCGGGAAGCACAGATACGCAGTATTTT. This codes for CASSRPGLAAGSTDTQYF.

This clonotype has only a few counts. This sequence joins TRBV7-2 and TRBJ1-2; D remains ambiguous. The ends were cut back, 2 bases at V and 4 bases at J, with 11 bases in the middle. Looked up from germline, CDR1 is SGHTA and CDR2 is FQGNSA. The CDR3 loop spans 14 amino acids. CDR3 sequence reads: CASSLKRQLYGYTF. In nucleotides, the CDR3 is TGTGCCAGCAGCTTAAAGAGGCAGCTCTATGGCTACACCTTC.

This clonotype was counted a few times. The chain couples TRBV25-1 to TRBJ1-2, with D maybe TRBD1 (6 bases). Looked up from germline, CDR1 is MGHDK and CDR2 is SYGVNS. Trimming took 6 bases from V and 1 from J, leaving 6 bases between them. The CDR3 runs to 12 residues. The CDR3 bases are TGTGCCAGCAGCAGGGGTAACTATGGCTACACCTTC. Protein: CASSRGNYGYTF.

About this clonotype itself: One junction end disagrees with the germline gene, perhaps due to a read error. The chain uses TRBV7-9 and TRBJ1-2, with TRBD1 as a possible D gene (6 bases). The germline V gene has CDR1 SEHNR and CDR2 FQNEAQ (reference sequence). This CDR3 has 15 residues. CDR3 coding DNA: TGTCCCAGCAGCTTAGAGGGGGAGAGAAGCTATGGCTACACCTTC. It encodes CPSSLEGERSYGYTF.

This chain's CDR3 is CASSLRQVGGEKLFF. CDR3 coding DNA: TGTGCCAGCAGCTTACGACAGGTCGGAGGTGAAAAACTGTTTTTT. The rearrangement uses TRBV5-6 and TRBJ1-4, with a weak D call TRBD1 (6 bases). The V end was cut by 2 bases, the J end by 7 bases, with 15 bases between. This CDR3 comprises 15 residues. CDR1 SGHDT and CDR2 YYEEEE come from the germline V gene. Variable domain in full (rest from reference TRBV5-6 and TRBJ1-4): DAGVTQSPTHLIKTRGQQVTLRCSPKSGHDTVSWYQQALGQGPQFIFQYYEEEERQRGNFPDRFSGHQFPNYSSELNVNALLLGDSALYLCASSLRQVGGEKLFFGSGTQLSVL.

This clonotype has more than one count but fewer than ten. The CDR3 DNA is TGTGCCAGCAGTTACAGGGCAGAAGGCTACACCTTC. This translates into CASSYRAEGYTF. This chain links TRBV6-2 or TRBV6-3 with TRBJ1-2, with D unclear. Germline-derived CDR1 and CDR2 are MNHEY and SVGEGT. Deletions cut 2 bases from V and 8 bases from J, with 9 bases between. This CDR3 contains 12 residues.

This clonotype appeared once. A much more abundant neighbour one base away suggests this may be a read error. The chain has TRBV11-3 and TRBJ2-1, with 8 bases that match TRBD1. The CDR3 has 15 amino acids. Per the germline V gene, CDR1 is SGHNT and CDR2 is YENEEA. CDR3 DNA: TGTGCCAGCAGTCCGGACAGGGTGTCCTACAGTGAGCAGTTCTTC. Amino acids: CASSPDRVSYSEQFF.

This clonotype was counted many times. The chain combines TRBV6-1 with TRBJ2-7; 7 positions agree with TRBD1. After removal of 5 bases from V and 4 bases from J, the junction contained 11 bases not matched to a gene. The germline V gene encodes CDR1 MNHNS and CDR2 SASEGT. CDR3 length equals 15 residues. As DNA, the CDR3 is TGTGCCAGCAGTCCTCTAATAGGGGGCAGATACGAGCAGTACGTC. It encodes CASSPLIGGRYEQYV.

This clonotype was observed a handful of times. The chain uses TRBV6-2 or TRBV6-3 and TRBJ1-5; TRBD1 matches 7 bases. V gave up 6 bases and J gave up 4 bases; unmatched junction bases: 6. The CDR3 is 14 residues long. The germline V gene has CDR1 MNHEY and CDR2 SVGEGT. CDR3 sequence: CASSTGQFNQPQHF. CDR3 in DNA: TGTGCCAGCAGCACGGGACAGTTTAATCAGCCCCAGCATTTT.

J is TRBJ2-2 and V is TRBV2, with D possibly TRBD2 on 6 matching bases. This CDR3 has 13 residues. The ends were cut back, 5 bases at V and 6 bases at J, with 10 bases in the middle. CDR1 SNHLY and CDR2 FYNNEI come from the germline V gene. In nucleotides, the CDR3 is TGTGCCAGCAGTACGGCTAGCGCCGGGGAGCTGTTTTTT. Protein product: CASSTASAGELFF.

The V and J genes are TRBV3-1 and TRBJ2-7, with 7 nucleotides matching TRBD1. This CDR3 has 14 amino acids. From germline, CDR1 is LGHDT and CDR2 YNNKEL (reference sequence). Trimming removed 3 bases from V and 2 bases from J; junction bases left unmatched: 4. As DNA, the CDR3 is TGTGCCAGCAGCCAGGGGACAGAAACCTACGAGCAGTACTTC. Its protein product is CASSQGTETYEQYF.

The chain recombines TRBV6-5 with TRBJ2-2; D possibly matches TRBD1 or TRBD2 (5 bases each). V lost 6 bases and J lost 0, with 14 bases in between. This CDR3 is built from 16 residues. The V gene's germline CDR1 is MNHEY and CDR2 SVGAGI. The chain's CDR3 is CASRNRGAANTGELFF. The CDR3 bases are TGTGCCAGCAGAAACCGGGGCGCCGCGAACACCGGGGAGCTGTTTTTT.